The rows below give T cell receptor beta chains drawn from one sample of a study of T cell changes during pregnancy in multiple sclerosis. The table came from immunoSEQ multiplex PCR; TCRdb's copy has only in-frame clones and leaves some out. Seen here are 40,000 or so clones, about 88% observed once, and the top ten hold about 7%. The sequencing used CD8+ T cells from peripheral blood mononuclear cells, collected in the third trimester of pregnancy. These receptors all come from a female donor with multiple sclerosis, enrolled in a pregnancy study. Both conserved end residues are part of each CDR3. Fields, in order: clone size, V gene, D gene, CDR3 length, J gene, CDR3 DNA, CDR3 protein. D genes are given only for firm matches. A row's size may be missing; if present it is once, few, many or a size class.

clone_size: -
v_call: TRBV4-2
d_call: TRBD2
cdr3_length: 19
j_call: TRBJ2-3
cdr3_nt: TGTGCCAGCAGCCAAGGGATTAGCGGGGGGCCCCGACCCACAGATACGCAGTATTTT
cdr3_aa: CASSQGISGGPRPTDTQYF

clone_size: -
v_call: TRBV27
d_call: -
cdr3_length: 17
j_call: TRBJ1-1
cdr3_nt: TGTGCCAGCAGTTTAGACAGCAGCCCAAATATGAACACTGAAGCTTTCTTT
cdr3_aa: CASSLDSSPNMNTEAFF

clone_size: few
v_call: TRBV11-1
d_call: TRBD2
cdr3_length: 16
j_call: TRBJ2-2
cdr3_nt: TGTGCCAGCAGCTTAGTGGTGTACGGGGGGGCCGGGGAGCTGTTTTTT
cdr3_aa: CASSLVVYGGAGELFF

clone_size: -
v_call: TRBV4-3
d_call: TRBD1
cdr3_length: 17
j_call: TRBJ2-2
cdr3_nt: TGCGCCAGCAGCCAGGAAACAGGGGGCCAGAGCACCGGGGAGCTGTTTTTT
cdr3_aa: CASSQETGGQSTGELFF

clone_size: few
v_call: TRBV4-3
d_call: TRBD2
cdr3_length: 15
j_call: TRBJ2-7
cdr3_nt: TGCGCCAGCAGCCAAGGACTAGCGGGGGGGAACGAGCAGTACTTC
cdr3_aa: CASSQGLAGGNEQYF

clone_size: -
v_call: TRBV19
d_call: TRBD1
cdr3_length: 13
j_call: TRBJ2-7
cdr3_nt: TGTGCCAGTAGTACCGGGACAGCCCTTGAGAGGGTCTTC
cdr3_aa: CASSTGTALERVF

clone_size: -
v_call: TRBV5-6
d_call: -
cdr3_length: 15
j_call: TRBJ1-2
cdr3_nt: TGTGCCAGCAGCTTGGCCCCAAGAGGGCCCAGTGGCTACACCTTC
cdr3_aa: CASSLAPRGPSGYTF

clone_size: -
v_call: TRBV27
d_call: -
cdr3_length: 13
j_call: TRBJ1-2
cdr3_nt: TGTGCCAGCAGTTCCCCAGGGAACTATGGCTACACCTTC
cdr3_aa: CASSSPGNYGYTF

clone_size: -
v_call: TRBV5-1
d_call: TRBD2
cdr3_length: 18
j_call: TRBJ2-1
cdr3_nt: TGCGCCAGCAGCTTTGGTCGGATAGCGGGGGGCTCCTACAATGAGCAGTTCTTC
cdr3_aa: CASSFGRIAGGSYNEQFF

clone_size: -
v_call: TRBV27
d_call: -
cdr3_length: 12
j_call: TRBJ1-2
cdr3_nt: TGTGCCACCGGAACAGTTAACTATGGCTACACCTTC
cdr3_aa: CATGTVNYGYTF